This TCR beta chain stems from a study of Graves' ophthalmopathy and Graves' hyperthyroidism. A duration under 3 months, NOSPECS ≥4, CAS ≥3 and moderate-to-severe activity characterized the donors with ophthalmopathy. Diagnostic conclusions were grounded in clinical symptoms, serum thyroxine, TRAb, thyroid ultrasound and orbital computed tomography. CDR1 and CDR2 (germline): DFQATT, SNEGSKA (reference sequence). Trimming pared 4 bases from V and 7 bases from J, leaving 20 bases between. This CDR3 is built from 16 residues. RNA transcripts were the source from which TCR beta CDR3 regions were amplified. A first-round RT-PCR used HTBI primers, followed by a second-round multiplex PCR. From the multiplex PCR reads, TCRdb called clonotypes with MiXCR, one entry per CDR3 protein. Of about 400,000 distinct CDR3 sequences detected, about 17% appear once; the ten largest clones hold 1.6%. This clonotype was seen repeatedly, ten times or more.

The sequencing sample was made of peripheral blood. This TCR was sampled from a woman aged 18-29 years with Graves' ophthalmopathy. The chain is built from TRBV20-1 and TRBJ1-6; a possible D gene is TRBD1 (6 bases). This chain's CDR3 is CSAKTKTGYGNSPLHF. The CDR3 nucleotides are TGCAGTGCTAAGACCAAAACAGGGTACGGGAATTCACCCCTCCACTTT.